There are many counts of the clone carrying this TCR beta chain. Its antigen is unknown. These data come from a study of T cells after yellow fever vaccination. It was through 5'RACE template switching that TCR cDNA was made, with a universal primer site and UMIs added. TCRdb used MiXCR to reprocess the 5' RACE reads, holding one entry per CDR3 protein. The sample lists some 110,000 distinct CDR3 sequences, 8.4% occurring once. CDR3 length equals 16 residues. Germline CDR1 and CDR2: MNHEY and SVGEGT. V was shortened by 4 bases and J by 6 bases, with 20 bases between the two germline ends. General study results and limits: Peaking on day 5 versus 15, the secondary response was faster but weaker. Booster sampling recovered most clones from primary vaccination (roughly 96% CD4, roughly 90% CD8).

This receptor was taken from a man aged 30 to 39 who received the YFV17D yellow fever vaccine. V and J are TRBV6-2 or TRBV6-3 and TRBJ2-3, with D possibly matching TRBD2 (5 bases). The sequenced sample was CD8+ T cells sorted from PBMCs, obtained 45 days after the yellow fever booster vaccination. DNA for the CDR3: TGTGCCAGCAGTTCTCACCTGGCGGGTGAGAAGGATACGCAGTATTTT. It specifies CASSSHLAGEKDTQYF.